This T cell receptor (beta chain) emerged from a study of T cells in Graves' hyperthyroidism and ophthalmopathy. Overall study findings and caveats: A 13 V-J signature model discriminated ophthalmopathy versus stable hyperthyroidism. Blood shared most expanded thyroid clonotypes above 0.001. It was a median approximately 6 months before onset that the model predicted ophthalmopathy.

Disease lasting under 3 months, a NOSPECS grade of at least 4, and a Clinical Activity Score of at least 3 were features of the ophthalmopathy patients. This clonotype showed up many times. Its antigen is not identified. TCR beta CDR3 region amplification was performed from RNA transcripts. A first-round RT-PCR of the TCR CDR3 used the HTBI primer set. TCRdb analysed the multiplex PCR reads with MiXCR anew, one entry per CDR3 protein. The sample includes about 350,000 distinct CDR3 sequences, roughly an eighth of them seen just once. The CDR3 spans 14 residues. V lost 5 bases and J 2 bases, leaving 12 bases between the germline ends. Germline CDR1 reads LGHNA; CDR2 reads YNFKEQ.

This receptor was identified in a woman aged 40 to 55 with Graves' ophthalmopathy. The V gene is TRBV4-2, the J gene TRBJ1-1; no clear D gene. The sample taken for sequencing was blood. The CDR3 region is CASSAGPANTEAFF. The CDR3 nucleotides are TGTGCCAGCAGCGCGGGTCCAGCTAACACTGAAGCTTTCTTT.